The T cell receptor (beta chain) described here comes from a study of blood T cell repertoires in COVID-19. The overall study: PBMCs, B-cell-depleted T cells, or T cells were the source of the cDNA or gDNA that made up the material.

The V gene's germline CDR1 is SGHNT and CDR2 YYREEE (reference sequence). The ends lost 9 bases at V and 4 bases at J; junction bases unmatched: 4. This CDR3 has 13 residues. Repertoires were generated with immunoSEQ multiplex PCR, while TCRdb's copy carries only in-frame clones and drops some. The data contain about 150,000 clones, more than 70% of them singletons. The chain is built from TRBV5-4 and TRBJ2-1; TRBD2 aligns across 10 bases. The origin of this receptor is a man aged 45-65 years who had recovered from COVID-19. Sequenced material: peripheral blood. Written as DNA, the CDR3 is TGTGCCACCAAGCGGGAGGGATACAATGAGCAGTTCTTC. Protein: CATKREGYNEQFF.